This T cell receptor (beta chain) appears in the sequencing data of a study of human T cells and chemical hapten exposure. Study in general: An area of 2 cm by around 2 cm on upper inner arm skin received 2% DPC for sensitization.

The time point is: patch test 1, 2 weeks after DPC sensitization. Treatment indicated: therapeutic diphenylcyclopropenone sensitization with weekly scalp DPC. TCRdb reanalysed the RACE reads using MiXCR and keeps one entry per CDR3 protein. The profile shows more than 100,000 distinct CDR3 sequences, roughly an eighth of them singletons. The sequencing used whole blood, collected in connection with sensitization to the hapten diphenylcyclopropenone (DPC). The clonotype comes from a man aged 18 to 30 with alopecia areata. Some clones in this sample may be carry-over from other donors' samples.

CDR3 loop: CASRGGYEQYF. For the CDR3, the DNA is TGCGCCAGCCGTGGGGGCTACGAGCAGTACTTC. This chain joins TRBV10-2 and TRBJ2-7, with D perhaps matching TRBD1 or TRBD2 (5 bases each). The germline V gene has CDR1 WSHSY and CDR2 SAAADI. The CDR3 length is 11 residues. V was pared by 8 bases and J by 3 bases, with 8 bases between.